The 12 T cell receptor beta chains reported below all come from one sample, sequenced in a study of beta chain features in type 1 diabetes. Isolated RNA was reverse transcribed in full, so expressed TCRB transcripts were sequenced. Profiling relied on immunoSEQ multiplex PCR, and the TCRdb table lists in-frame clones only, not all of them. The sample records about 900,000 clones, 15% to 20% being singletons. Input material: naive CD4+ T cells from blood. The source of these receptors is a woman between 18 and 29 years old in good health.

V is TRBV5-1 and J is TRBJ2-7, with 9 nucleotides matching TRBD1. The germline V gene has CDR1 SGHRS and CDR2 YFSETQ. Losses at the gene ends were 1 base for V and 4 bases for J; bases not matched to a gene: 6. The length of the CDR3 is 15 residues. CDR3 nucleotide sequence: TGCGCCAGCAGCTTGCCGGGACAGGGCATATACGAGCAGTACTTC. It codes for CASSLPGQGIYEQYF.

This clone was detected a few times. This chain joins TRBV5-1 and TRBJ1-4; 9 bases match TRBD1. The V gene's germline CDR1 is SGHRS and CDR2 YFSETQ. CDR3 length: 16 amino acids. V lost 1 base and J lost 4; bases outside the gene matches: 5. The CDR3 nucleotides read TGCGCCAGCAGCTTGTCTCCGACAGGGGGTAATGAAAAACTGTTTTTT. This codes for CASSLSPTGGNEKLFF.

The rearrangement joins TRBV6-5 to TRBJ2-3; D gene ambiguous. This CDR3 is built from 13 residues. Trimming took 0 bases from V and 2 from J, leaving 3 bases between them. Germline V gene data show CDR1 as MNHEY and CDR2 as SVGAGI. CDR3 sequence reads: CASSYSATDTQYF. The CDR3 DNA reads as TGTGCCAGCAGTTACTCCGCCACAGATACGCAGTATTTT.

This clone was seen a handful of times. The chain uses TRBV19 and TRBJ2-1; D is unresolved. The CDR3 consists of 12 residues. The germline V gene has CDR1 LNHDA and CDR2 SQIVND (reference sequence). V was shortened by 6 bases and J by 6 bases, with 9 bases between the two germline ends. The CDR3 loop reads CASSKLPNEQFF. DNA of the CDR3: TGTGCCAGTAGCAAACTACCCAATGAGCAGTTCTTC.

Comment on this clone: The sample carries other DNA sequences with the same CDR3. The chain combines TRBV14 with TRBJ2-7, with D perhaps TRBD1 (6 bases). The germline gives CDR1 SGHDN, CDR2 FVKESK. V lost 3 bases, J lost 0 bases, and 18 bases lay in between. The CDR3 runs 17 residues. Here the CDR3 DNA reads TGTGCCAGCAGCCAGGGGTGGGGAGCGGACAGCTCCTACGAGCAGTACTTC. Translation: CASSQGWGADSSYEQYF. Full variable domain (missing parts from reference TRBV14 and TRBJ2-7): EAGVTQFPSHSVIEKGQTVTLRCDPISGHDNLYWYRRVMGKEIKFLLHFVKESKQDESGMPNNRFLAERTGGTYSTLKVQPAELEDSGVYFCASSQGWGADSSYEQYFGPGTRLTVT.

The V and J genes are TRBV28 and TRBJ1-1; 7 bases line up with TRBD1. The CDR3 covers 13 residues. The V gene end was trimmed by 1 base and the J gene end by 5 bases; junction bases not matched to a gene: 1. Germline V gives CDR1 MDHEN, CDR2 SYDVKM. The CDR3 coding sequence is TGTGCCAGCAGTTTATCAGGGGGGACTGAAGCTTTCTTT. Translating gives CASSLSGGTEAFF.

The chain couples TRBV4-3 to TRBJ2-2; D may be TRBD1 (6 bases). This CDR3 spans 13 amino acids. Trimming removed 4 bases at V and 13 bases at J, with 16 bases between. Germline V gives CDR1 LGHNA, CDR2 YSLEER. The chain's CDR3 is CASSRDTGLGLFF. In DNA form, the CDR3 reads TGCGCCAGCAGCCGGGACACCGGGCTCGGGCTGTTTTTT.

The table lists this clone with a few counts. The chain carries TRBV23-1 and TRBJ2-1; 12 positions agree with TRBD2. TRBV23-1 is reported as an ORF; its role is uncertain. CDR3 length: 17 residues. V was clipped by 3 bases and J by 1 base; unmatched bases: 4. As DNA, the CDR3 is TGCGCCAGCAGTCAGGGGCTAGCGGGAGGGTCCTACAATGAGCAGTTCTTC. The encoded protein is CASSQGLAGGSYNEQFF.

This rearrangement joins TRBV6-5 to TRBJ2-1; 8 bases are a match to TRBD1. Germline V gives CDR1 MNHEY, CDR2 SVGAGI. V lost 9 bases and J lost 3; bases outside the gene matches: 1. This CDR3 is built from 12 residues. CDR3 residues: CASGTGYNEQFF. The CDR3 region has the DNA TGTGCCAGTGGGACAGGCTACAATGAGCAGTTCTTC.

V usage is TRBV5-4 and J usage is TRBJ1-2; D is possibly TRBD1 (5 bases). The CDR3 is made up of 13 amino acids. Germline V lookup: CDR1 SGHNT, CDR2 YYREEE (reference sequence). Trimming shortened V by 6 bases and J by 4 bases, and 13 bases separated the two germline ends. The CDR3 coding sequence is TGTGCCAGCAAAGGGGCTGAACCCTATGGCTACACCTTC. This sequence encodes CASKGAEPYGYTF.

This clone was seen only a few times. The V call is TRBV28, the J call TRBJ1-1; tentative D call: TRBD1 (5 bases). Trimming shortened V by 4 bases and J by 4 bases, and 16 bases separated the two germline ends. The germline gives CDR1 MDHEN, CDR2 SYDVKM. The CDR3 runs 15 residues. CDR3 in DNA: TGTGCCAGCAGTTCTTTTGGCAGGGTCGGCACTGAAGCTTTCTTT. Translated: CASSSFGRVGTEAFF.

The J gene is TRBJ2-5, the V gene TRBV4-2, with a tentative D call TRBD1 (6 bases). The germline V gene encodes CDR1 LGHNA and CDR2 YNFKEQ. This CDR3 comprises 16 residues. Trimming pared 2 bases from V and 5 bases from J, leaving 18 bases between. DNA of the CDR3: TGTGCCAGCAGCCAAAACGGGGCAGGGGCACTTGAGACCCAGTACTTC. It encodes CASSQNGAGALETQYF.